This T cell receptor (beta chain) was identified in a study of regulatory T cells in long-lasting Graves disease. Study information: Graves' patients who were just diagnosed had used antithyroid drugs for under 3 months. Whole-study findings and limits: There was favoring of TRBV28, TRBJ1-2 and TRBJ2-5 in persistent disease.

In building TCR beta libraries, iRepertoire HTBI primers were used together with Arm-PCR of CDR3 regions. A single record per CDR3 protein comes from TCRdb applying MiXCR to the multiplex PCR reads. The sample comprises over 300,000 distinct CDR3 sequences, around 16% of which are singletons, and 20% to 25% rests with the top ten. In regard to this clonotype: What it binds is not known.

Germline V gene data show CDR1 as LNHDA and CDR2 as SQIVND (reference sequence). The V gene lost 3 bases and the J gene lost 7 bases, with 16 bases spanning the gap. This CDR3 is 15 amino acids long. Time point here: newly diagnosed GD, antithyroid drugs for less than 3 months. PBMC-extracted RNA yielded the TCR library. This TCR derives from a female donor with Graves disease. V gene TRBV19 combines with J gene TRBJ1-5; D is possibly TRBD1 (6 bases). Sequenced here: peripheral blood mononuclear cells (PBMCs), sampled at new diagnosis, from a patient treated with antithyroid drugs. The chain's CDR3 is CASSIRGGPGQPQHF. CDR3 bases: TGTGCCAGTAGTATTCGGGGGGGCCCAGGGCAGCCCCAGCATTTT.